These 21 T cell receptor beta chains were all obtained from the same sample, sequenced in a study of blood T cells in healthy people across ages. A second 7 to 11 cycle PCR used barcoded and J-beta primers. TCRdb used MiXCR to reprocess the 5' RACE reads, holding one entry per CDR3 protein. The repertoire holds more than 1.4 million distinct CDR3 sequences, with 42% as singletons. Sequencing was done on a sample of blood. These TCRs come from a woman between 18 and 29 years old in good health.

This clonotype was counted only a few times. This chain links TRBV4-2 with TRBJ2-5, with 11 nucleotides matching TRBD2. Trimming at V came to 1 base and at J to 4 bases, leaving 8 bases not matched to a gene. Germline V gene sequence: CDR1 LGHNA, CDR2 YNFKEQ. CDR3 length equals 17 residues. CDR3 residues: CASSQANSLAGGETQYF. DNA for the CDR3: TGTGCCAGCAGCCAAGCAAATTCGCTAGCGGGAGGAGAGACCCAGTACTTC.

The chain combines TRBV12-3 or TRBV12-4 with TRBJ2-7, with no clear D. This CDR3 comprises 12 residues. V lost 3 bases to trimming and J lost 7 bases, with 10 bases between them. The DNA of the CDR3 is TGTGCCAGCAGTTTTTGGAACAATGAGCAGTACTTC. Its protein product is CASSFWNNEQYF.

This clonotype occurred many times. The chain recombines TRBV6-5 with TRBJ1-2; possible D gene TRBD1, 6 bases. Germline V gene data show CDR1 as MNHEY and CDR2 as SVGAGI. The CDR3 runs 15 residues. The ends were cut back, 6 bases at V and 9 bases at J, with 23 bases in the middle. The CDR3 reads CASSRTGAGVTSYTF. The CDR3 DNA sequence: TGTGCCAGCAGCCGCACCGGAGCAGGGGTTACGAGCTACACCTTC.

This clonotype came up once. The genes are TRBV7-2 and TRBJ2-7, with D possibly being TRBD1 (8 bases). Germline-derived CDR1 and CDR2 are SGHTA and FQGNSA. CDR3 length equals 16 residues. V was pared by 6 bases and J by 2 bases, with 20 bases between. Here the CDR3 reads CTSRTSGAGGPYEQYF. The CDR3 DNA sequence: TGTACCAGCAGAACGAGCGGGGCAGGGGGCCCCTACGAGCAGTACTTC.

The CDR3 loop reads CASSLATTGTGELFF. CDR3 coding DNA: TGCGCCAGCAGCTTGGCGACTACCGGGACCGGGGAGCTGTTTTTT. The chain recombines TRBV5-1 with TRBJ2-2; a weak D match, TRBD2 (5 bases). This CDR3 spans 15 amino acids. Looked up from germline, CDR1 is SGHRS and CDR2 is YFSETQ. V was cut by 0 bases and J by 5 bases, with 11 bases left in between.

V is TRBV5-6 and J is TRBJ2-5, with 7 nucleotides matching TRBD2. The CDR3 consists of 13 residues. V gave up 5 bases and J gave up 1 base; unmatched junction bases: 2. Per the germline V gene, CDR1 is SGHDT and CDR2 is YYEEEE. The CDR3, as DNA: TGTGCCAGCAGGACTAGCTTCCAAGAGACCCAGTACTTC. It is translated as CASRTSFQETQYF. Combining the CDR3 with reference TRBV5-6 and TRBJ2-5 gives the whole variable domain DAGVTQSPTHLIKTRGQQVTLRCSPKSGHDTVSWYQQALGQGPQFIFQYYEEEERQRGNFPDRFSGHQFPNYSSELNVNALLLGDSALYLCASRTSFQETQYFGPGTRLLVL.

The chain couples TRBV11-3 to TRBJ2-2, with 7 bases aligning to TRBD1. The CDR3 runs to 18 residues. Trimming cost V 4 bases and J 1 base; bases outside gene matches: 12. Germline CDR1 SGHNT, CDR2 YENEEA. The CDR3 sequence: CASSYYTWDSMNTGELFF. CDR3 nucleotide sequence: TGTGCCAGCAGCTATTACACTTGGGACAGCATGAACACCGGGGAGCTGTTTTTT.

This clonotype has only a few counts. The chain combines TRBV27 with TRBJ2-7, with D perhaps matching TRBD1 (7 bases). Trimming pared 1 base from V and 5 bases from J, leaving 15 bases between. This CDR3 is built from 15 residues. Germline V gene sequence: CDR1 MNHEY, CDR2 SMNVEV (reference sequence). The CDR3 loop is CASSLWASGGNEQYF. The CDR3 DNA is TGTGCCAGCAGTTTATGGGCCTCAGGGGGGAACGAGCAGTACTTC.

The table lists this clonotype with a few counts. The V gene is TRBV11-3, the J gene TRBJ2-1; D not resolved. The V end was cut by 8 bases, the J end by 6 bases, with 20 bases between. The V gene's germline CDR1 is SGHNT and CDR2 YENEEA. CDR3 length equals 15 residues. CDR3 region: CASHRPARSRNEQFF. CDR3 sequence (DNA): TGTGCCAGCCACCGTCCAGCCAGGAGCCGCAATGAGCAGTTCTTC.

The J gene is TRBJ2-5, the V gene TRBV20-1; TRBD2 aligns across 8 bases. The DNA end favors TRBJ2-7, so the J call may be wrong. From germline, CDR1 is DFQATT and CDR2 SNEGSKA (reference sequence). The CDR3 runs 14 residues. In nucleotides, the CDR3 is TGCAGTGCCGCCCGTCGGGGGGGAGGAACCGAGCAGTACTTC. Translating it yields CSAARRGGGTEQYF.

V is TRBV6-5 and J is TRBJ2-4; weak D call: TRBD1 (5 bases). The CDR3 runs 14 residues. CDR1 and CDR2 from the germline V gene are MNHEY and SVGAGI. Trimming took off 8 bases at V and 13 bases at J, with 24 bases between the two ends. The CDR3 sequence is CASCPSQASHEQYF. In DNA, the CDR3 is TGTGCCAGCTGCCCCTCACAGGCTTCCCATGAGCAGTACTTC.

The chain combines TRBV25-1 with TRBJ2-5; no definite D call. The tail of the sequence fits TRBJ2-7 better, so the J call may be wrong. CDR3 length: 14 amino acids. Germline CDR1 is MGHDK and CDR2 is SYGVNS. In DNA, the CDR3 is TGTGCCAGCAGTGAATACTACGGCTACTACGAGCAGTACTTC. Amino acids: CASSEYYGYYEQYF.

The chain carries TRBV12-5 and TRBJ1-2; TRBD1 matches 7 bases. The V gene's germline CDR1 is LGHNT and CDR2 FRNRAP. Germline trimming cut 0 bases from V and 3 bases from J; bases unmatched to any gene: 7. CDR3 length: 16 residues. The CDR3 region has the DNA TGTGCTAGTGGTTTGGTCACAGGGGACGTCGACTATGGCTACACCTTC. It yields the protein CASGLVTGDVDYGYTF.

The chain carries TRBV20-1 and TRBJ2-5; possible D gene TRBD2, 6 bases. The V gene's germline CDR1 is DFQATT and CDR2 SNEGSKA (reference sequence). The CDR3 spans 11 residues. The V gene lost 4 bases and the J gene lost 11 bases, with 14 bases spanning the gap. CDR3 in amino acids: CSAIGGVIQYF. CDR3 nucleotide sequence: TGCAGTGCTATCGGCGGGGTGATTCAGTACTTC.

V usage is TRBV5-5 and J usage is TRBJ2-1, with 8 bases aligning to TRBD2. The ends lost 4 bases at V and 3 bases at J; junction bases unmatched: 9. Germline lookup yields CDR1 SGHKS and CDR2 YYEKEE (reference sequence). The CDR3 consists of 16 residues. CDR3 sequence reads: CASSPEEAGGYNEQFF. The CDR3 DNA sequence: TGTGCCAGCAGCCCGGAGGAGGCGGGAGGCTACAATGAGCAGTTCTTC.

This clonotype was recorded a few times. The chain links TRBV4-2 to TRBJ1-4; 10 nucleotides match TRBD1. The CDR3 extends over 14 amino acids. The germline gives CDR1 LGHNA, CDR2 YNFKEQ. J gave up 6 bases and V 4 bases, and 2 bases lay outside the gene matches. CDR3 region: CASSPDRGDEKLFF. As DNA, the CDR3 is TGTGCCAGCAGCCCGGACAGGGGGGATGAAAAACTGTTTTTT.

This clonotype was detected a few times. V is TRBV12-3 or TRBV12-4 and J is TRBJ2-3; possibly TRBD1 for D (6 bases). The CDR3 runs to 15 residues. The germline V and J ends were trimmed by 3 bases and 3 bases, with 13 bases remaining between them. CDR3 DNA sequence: TGTGCCAGCAGTTTCTCACAGGGCAGGACAGATACGCAGTATTTT. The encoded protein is CASSFSQGRTDTQYF.

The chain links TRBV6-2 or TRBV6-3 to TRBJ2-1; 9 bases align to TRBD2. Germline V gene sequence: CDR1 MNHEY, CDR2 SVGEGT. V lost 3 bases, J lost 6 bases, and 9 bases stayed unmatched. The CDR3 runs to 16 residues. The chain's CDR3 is CASSYLSGTSSNEQFF. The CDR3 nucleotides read TGTGCCAGCAGTTATCTCTCCGGGACTAGCAGCAATGAGCAGTTCTTC.

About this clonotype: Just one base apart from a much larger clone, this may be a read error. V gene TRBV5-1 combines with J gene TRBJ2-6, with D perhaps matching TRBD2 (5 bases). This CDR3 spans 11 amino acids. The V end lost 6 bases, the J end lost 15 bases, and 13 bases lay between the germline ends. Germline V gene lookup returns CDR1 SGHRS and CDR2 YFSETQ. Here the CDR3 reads CASIPQEALTF. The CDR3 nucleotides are TGCGCCAGCATCCCCCAGGAGGCCCTGACTTTC.

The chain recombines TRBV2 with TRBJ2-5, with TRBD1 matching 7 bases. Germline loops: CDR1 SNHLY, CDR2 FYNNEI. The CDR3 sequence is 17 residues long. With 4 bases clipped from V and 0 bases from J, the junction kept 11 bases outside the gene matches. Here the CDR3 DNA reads TGTGCCAGCAGTGGGGCGCCCGGGACAGACAACCAAGAGACCCAGTACTTC. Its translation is CASSGAPGTDNQETQYF.

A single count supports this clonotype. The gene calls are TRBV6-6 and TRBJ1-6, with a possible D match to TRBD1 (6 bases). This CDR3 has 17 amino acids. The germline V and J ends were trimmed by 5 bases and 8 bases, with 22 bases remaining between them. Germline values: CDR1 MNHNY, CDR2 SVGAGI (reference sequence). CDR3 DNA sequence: TGTGCCAGCAGTCCCTGGTACACAGGGCTAAGGGATTCACCCCTCCACTTT. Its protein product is CASSPWYTGLRDSPLHF.